The source of this T cell receptor (beta chain) is a study of read filtering for tumor transcriptome and immune sequencing. Across the whole study: The cohort had some 16 men and approximately 13 women aged about 47 to 80, mean roughly 66 years. By R-ISS, stages I, II and III held around 8, 15 and 7 patients. Whole-transcriptome libraries were prepared after DNase treatment.

Relative to its sample, this clonotype is medium-sized. The library was built from 400 ng RNA with molecular barcoded adaptors for alpha/delta and beta/gamma chains. A single record per CDR3 protein comes from TCRdb applying MiXCR to the reads. This sample yields some 40,000 distinct CDR3 sequences, of which around an eighth are seen a single time; 5.5% to 7% belongs to the top ten. This CDR3 region has 15 residues. J gave up 5 bases and V 6 bases, and 7 bases lay outside the gene matches. The germline CDR1 and CDR2 sequences are MDHEN and SYDVKM. The specimen was a population of CD138-negative cells sorted from bone marrow. The TCR originated in a donor at least 40 years old with multiple myeloma. The chain uses TRBV28 and TRBJ1-5; TRBD1 aligns across 10 bases. CDR3 DNA sequence: TGTGCCAGCAGACTCGGGACAGGGGCGGATCAGCCCCAGCATTTT. This encodes CASRLGTGADQPQHF.